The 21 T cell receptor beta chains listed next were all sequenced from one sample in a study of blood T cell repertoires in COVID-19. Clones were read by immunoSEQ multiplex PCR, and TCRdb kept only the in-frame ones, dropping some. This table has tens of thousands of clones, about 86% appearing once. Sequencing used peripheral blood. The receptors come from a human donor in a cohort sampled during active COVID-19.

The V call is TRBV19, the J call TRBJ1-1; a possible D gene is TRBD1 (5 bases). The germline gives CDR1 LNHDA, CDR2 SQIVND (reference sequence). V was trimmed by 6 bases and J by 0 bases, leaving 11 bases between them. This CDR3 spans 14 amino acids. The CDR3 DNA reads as TGTGCCAGTAGACGACAGACCCTGAACACTGAAGCTTTCTTT. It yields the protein CASRRQTLNTEAFF. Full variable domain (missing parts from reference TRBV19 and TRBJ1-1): DGGITQSPKYLFRKEGQNVTLSCEQNLNHDAMYWYRQDPGQGLRLIYYSQIVNDFQKGDIAEGYSVSREKKESFPLTVTSAQKNPTAFYLCASRRQTLNTEAFFGQGTRLTVV.

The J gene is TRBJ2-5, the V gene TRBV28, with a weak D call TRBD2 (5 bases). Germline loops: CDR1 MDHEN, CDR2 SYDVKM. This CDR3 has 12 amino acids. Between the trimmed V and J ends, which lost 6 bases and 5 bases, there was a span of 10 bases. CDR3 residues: CASRRAGETQYF. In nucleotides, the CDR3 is TGTGCCAGCAGGAGGGCGGGTGAGACCCAGTACTTC. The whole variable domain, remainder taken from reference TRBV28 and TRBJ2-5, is DVKVTQSSRYLVKRTGEKVFLECVQDMDHENMFWYRQDPGLGLRLIYFSYDVKMKEKGDIPEGYSVSREKKERFSLILESASTNQTSMYLCASRRAGETQYFGPGTRLLVL.

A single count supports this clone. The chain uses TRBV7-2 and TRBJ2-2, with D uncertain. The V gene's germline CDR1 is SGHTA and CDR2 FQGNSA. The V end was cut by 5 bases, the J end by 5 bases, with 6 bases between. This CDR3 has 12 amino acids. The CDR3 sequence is CASSPLTGELFF. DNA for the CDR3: TGTGCCAGCAGCCCCCTAACCGGGGAGCTGTTTTTT.

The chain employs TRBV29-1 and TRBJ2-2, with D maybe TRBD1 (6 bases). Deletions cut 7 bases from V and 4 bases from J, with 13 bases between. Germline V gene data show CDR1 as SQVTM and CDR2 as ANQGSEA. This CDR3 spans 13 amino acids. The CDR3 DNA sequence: TGCAGCGCCCGATTGGGGGCCACCGGGGAGCTGTTTTTT. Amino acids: CSARLGATGELFF.

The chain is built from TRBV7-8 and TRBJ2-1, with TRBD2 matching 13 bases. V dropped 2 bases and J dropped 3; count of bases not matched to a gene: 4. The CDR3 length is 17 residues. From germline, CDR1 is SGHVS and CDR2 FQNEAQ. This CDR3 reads CASSLRTSGSFYNEQFF. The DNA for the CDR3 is TGTGCCAGCAGCTTACGGACTAGCGGGAGTTTCTACAATGAGCAGTTCTTC.

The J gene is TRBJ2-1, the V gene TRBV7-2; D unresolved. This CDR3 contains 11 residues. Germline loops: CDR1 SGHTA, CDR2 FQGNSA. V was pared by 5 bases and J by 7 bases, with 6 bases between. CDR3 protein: CASSNLNEQFF. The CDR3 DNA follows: TGTGCCAGCAGCAATCTGAATGAGCAGTTCTTC.

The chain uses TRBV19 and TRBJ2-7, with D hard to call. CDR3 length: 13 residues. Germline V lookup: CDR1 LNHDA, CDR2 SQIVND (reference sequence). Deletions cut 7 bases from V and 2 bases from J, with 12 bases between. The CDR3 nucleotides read TGTGCCAGTACCCCCAGGCCTCCCTACGAGCAGTACTTC. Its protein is CASTPRPPYEQYF. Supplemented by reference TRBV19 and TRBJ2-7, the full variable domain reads DGGITQSPKYLFRKEGQNVTLSCEQNLNHDAMYWYRQDPGQGLRLIYYSQIVNDFQKGDIAEGYSVSREKKESFPLTVTSAQKNPTAFYLCASTPRPPYEQYFGPGTRLTVT.

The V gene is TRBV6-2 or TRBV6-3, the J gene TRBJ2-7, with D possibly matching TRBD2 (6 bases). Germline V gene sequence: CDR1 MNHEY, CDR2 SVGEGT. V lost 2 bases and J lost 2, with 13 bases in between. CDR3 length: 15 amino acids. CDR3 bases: TGTGCCAGCAGTTACCTCGGGACTGCGGCCTACGAGCAGTACTTC. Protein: CASSYLGTAAYEQYF.

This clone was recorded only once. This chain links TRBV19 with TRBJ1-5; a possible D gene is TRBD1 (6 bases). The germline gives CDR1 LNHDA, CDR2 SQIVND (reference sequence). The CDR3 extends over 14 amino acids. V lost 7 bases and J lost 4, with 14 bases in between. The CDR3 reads CASTPGHPNQPQHF. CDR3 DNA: TGTGCCAGTACGCCGGGACACCCGAATCAGCCCCAGCATTTT.

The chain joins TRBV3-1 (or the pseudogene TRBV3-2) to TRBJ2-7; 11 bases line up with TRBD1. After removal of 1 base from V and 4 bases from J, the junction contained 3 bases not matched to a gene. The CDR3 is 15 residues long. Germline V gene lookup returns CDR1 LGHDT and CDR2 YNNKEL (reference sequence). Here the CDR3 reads CASSQAGTGGYEQYF. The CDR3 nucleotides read TGTGCCAGCAGCCAAGCCGGGACAGGGGGATACGAGCAGTACTTC.

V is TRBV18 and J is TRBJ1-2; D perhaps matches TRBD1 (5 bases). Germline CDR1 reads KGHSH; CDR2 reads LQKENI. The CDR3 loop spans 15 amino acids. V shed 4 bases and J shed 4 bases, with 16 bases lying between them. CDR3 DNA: TGTGCCAGCTCACATTCCGGGACTGGGGGCTATGGCTACACCTTC. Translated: CASSHSGTGGYGYTF. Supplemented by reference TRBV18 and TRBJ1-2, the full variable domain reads NAGVMQNPRHLVRRRGQEARLRCSPMKGHSHVYWYRQLPEEGLKFMVYLQKENIIDESGMPKERFSAEFPKEGPSILRIQQVVRGDSAAYFCASSHSGTGGYGYTFGSGTRLTVV.

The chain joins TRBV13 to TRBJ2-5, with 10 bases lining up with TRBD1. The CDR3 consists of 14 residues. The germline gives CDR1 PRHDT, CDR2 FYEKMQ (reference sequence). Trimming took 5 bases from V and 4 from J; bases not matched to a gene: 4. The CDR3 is CASSRRDRGETQYF. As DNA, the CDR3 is TGTGCCAGCAGCCGAAGGGACAGGGGAGAGACCCAGTACTTC.

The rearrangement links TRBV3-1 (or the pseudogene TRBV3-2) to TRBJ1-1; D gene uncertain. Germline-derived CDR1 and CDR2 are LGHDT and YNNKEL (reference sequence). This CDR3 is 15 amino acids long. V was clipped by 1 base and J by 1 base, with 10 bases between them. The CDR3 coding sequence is TGTGCCAGCAGCCAAGGACCCTCAGGGAACACTGAAGCTTTCTTT. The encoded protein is CASSQGPSGNTEAFF.

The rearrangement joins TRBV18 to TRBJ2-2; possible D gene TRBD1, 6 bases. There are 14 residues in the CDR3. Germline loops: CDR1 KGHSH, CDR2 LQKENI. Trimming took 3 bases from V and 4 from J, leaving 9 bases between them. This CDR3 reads CASSPTGSTGELFF. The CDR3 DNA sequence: TGTGCCAGCTCACCCACAGGGAGCACCGGGGAGCTGTTTTTT.

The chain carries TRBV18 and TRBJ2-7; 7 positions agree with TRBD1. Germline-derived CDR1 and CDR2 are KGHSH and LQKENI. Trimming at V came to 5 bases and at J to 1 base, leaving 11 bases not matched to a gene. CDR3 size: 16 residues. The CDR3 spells CASSSWTRGQSYEQYF. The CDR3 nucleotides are TGTGCCAGCTCATCCTGGACAAGGGGGCAATCCTACGAGCAGTACTTC.

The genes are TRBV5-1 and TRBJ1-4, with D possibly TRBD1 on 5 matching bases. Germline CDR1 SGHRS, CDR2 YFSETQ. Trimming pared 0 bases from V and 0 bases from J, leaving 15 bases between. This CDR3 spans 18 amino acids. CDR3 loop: CASSLAGAGRSTNEKLFF. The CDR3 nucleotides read TGCGCCAGCAGCTTGGCCGGTGCAGGGAGGTCAACTAATGAAAAACTGTTTTTT. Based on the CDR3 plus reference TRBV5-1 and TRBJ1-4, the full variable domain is KAGVTQTPRYLIKTRGQQVTLSCSPISGHRSVSWYQQTPGQGLQFLFEYFSETQRNKGNFPGRFSGRQFSNSRSEMNVSTLELGDSALYLCASSLAGAGRSTNEKLFFGSGTQLSVL.

The CDR3 sequence is CASSHGHIDTGELFF. The CDR3 nucleotides are TGTGCCAGCAGTCACGGACACATTGACACCGGGGAGCTGTTTTTT. This rearrangement joins TRBV9 to TRBJ2-2, with a tentative D call TRBD1 (5 bases). CDR3 length equals 15 residues. The V gene lost 5 bases and the J gene lost 3 bases, with 14 bases spanning the gap. Germline V lookup: CDR1 SGDLS, CDR2 YYNGEE.

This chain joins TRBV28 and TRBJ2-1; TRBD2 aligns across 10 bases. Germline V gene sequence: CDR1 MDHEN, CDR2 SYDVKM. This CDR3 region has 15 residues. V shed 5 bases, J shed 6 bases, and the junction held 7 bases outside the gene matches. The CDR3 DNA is TGTGCCAGCAGTATTCCTAGCGGGAGAGGCAATGAGCAGTTCTTC. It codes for CASSIPSGRGNEQFF. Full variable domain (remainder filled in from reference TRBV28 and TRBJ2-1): DVKVTQSSRYLVKRTGEKVFLECVQDMDHENMFWYRQDPGLGLRLIYFSYDVKMKEKGDIPEGYSVSREKKERFSLILESASTNQTSMYLCASSIPSGRGNEQFFGPGTRLTVL.

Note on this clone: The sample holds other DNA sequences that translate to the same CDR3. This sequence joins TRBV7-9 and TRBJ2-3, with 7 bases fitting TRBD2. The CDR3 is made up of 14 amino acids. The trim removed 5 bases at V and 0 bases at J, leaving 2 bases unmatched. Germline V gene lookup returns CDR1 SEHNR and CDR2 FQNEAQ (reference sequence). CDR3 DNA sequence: TGTGCCAGCAGCCTTAGCGGGAGCACAGATACGCAGTATTTT. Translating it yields CASSLSGSTDTQYF.

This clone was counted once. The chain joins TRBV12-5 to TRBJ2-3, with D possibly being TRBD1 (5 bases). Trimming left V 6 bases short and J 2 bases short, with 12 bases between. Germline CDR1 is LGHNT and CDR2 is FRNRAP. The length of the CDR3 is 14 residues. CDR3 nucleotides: TGTGCTAGTGGGAAGGGGAACCCCACAGATACGCAGTATTTT. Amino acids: CASGKGNPTDTQYF.

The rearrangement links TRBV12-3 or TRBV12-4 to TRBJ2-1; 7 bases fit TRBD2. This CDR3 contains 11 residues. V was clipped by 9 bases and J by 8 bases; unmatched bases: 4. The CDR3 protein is CASTAGYEQFF. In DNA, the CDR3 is TGTGCCAGTACAGCGGGATATGAGCAGTTCTTC.